Listed below are T cell receptor beta chains from one sample, sequenced in a study of T cell responses to AZD1222 COVID-19 vaccine. Data came from immunoSEQ multiplex PCR; TCRdb stores just in-frame clones and leaves some out. The table lists roughly 150,000 clones, around nine tenths of them singletons. This sample comprised peripheral blood, obtained on day 0 of AZD1222 vaccination. Source of these receptors: an adult in good health. Each CDR3 is given with its conserved first and last residue. A D gene is named only where the DNA matches it firmly. Clone size is shown for a subset of rows, as once, few, many or a class of expanded clone.

size: NA
V: TRBV28
D: TRBD1
length: 14
J: TRBJ1-5
DNA: TGTGCCAGCAACCGGGACAGGGCCAATCAGCCCCAGCATTTT
CDR3: CASNRDRANQPQHF

size: NA
V: TRBV6-5
D: NA
length: 15
J: TRBJ2-3
DNA: TGTGCCAGCAGTTTGTCTTTGGCAGGGACAGATACGCAGTATTTT
CDR3: CASSLSLAGTDTQYF

size: NA
V: TRBV5-4
D: NA
length: 14
J: TRBJ2-1
DNA: TGTGCCAGCAACCCCGGGGACATCGGCAATGAGCAGTTCTTC
CDR3: CASNPGDIGNEQFF

size: NA
V: TRBV6-4
D: NA
length: 15
J: TRBJ2-1
DNA: TGTGCCAGCAGTGAATATGGGTCTTCATACAATGAGCAGTTCTTC
CDR3: CASSEYGSSYNEQFF

size: NA
V: TRBV10-2
D: TRBD1
length: 14
J: TRBJ1-1
DNA: TGCGCCAGCAAGGCGGCAGGGGGATACACTGAAGCTTTCTTT
CDR3: CASKAAGGYTEAFF

size: NA
V: TRBV27
D: NA
length: 15
J: TRBJ1-1
DNA: TGTGCCAGCACCCCGGGTGCGACCAGTCACACTGAAGCTTTCTTT
CDR3: CASTPGATSHTEAFF

size: NA
V: TRBV28
D: NA
length: 16
J: TRBJ2-1
DNA: TGTGCCAGCAGTTTATGGTCTGAGCGGAAATACAATGAGCAGTTCTTC
CDR3: CASSLWSERKYNEQFF

size: NA
V: TRBV30
D: NA
length: 15
J: TRBJ1-3
DNA: TGTGCCTGGAGTGCCAAGGACACCTCTGGAAACACCATATATTTT
CDR3: CAWSAKDTSGNTIYF

size: few
V: TRBV19
D: TRBD1
length: 13
J: TRBJ2-1
DNA: TGTGCCAGCCGGGACAGGGGTTCATATGAGCAGTTCTTC
CDR3: CASRDRGSYEQFF

size: NA
V: TRBV6-6
D: TRBD1
length: 16
J: TRBJ1-2
DNA: TGTGCCAGCAGAACTACCTGGACAGGGGTCGGTTATGGCTACACCTTC
CDR3: CASRTTWTGVGYGYTF

size: NA
V: TRBV4-3
D: TRBD1
length: 15
J: TRBJ1-2
DNA: TGCGCCAGCAGCCAAGATACAGGGGGCCTCTATGGCTACACCTTC
CDR3: CASSQDTGGLYGYTF

size: NA
V: TRBV5-1
D: NA
length: 11
J: TRBJ2-1
DNA: TGCGCCAGCAGCGAATACAATGAGCAGTTCTTC
CDR3: CASSEYNEQFF

size: NA
V: TRBV5-1
D: NA
length: 12
J: TRBJ1-4
DNA: TGCGCCAGCAGCGTCCCCGGGGGCCAACTGTTTTTT
CDR3: CASSVPGGQLFF

size: NA
V: TRBV28
D: TRBD1
length: 14
J: TRBJ1-2
DNA: TGTGCCAGCAGTCTAATACAGGGGGCGCGTGGCTACACCTTC
CDR3: CASSLIQGARGYTF

size: NA
V: TRBV4-3
D: NA
length: 15
J: TRBJ2-5
DNA: TGCGCCAGCAGTCCAAGCCTCCGCTCCCAAGAGACCCAGTACTTC
CDR3: CASSPSLRSQETQYF

size: NA
V: TRBV6-5
D: TRBD1
length: 14
J: TRBJ1-5
DNA: TGTGCCAGCAGGGACAGGGGTGGCAATCAGCCCCAGCATTTT
CDR3: CASRDRGGNQPQHF

size: once
V: TRBV6-5
D: TRBD1
length: 15
J: TRBJ2-5
DNA: TGTGCCAGCAGTTACCAGACAGGGTACCAAGAGACCCAGTACTTC
CDR3: CASSYQTGYQETQYF

size: NA
V: TRBV5-1
D: TRBD1
length: 15
J: TRBJ1-1
DNA: TGCGCCAGCAGCCCTACCGGGACAGGGGACACTGAAGCTTTCTTT
CDR3: CASSPTGTGDTEAFF

size: NA
V: TRBV6-1
D: NA
length: 14
J: TRBJ1-6
DNA: TGTGCCAGCAGTGAAGGGGGTGAGAATTCACCCCTCCACTTT
CDR3: CASSEGGENSPLHF

size: NA
V: TRBV7-3
D: TRBD1
length: 14
J: TRBJ2-7
DNA: TGTGCCAGCAGCCCCGGGACAGGGGGCGATGAGCAGTACTTC
CDR3: CASSPGTGGDEQYF

size: NA
V: TRBV19
D: TRBD2
length: 19
J: TRBJ2-2
DNA: TGTGCCAGTAGTATGTTTGGACTAGCGGGAACCCAGAACACCGGGGAGCTGTTTTTT
CDR3: CASSMFGLAGTQNTGELFF

size: NA
V: TRBV7-2
D: NA
length: 16
J: TRBJ1-2
DNA: TGTGCCAGCAGCTTAAGGGCAGGGACCCTCGCCTATGGCTACACCTTC
CDR3: CASSLRAGTLAYGYTF